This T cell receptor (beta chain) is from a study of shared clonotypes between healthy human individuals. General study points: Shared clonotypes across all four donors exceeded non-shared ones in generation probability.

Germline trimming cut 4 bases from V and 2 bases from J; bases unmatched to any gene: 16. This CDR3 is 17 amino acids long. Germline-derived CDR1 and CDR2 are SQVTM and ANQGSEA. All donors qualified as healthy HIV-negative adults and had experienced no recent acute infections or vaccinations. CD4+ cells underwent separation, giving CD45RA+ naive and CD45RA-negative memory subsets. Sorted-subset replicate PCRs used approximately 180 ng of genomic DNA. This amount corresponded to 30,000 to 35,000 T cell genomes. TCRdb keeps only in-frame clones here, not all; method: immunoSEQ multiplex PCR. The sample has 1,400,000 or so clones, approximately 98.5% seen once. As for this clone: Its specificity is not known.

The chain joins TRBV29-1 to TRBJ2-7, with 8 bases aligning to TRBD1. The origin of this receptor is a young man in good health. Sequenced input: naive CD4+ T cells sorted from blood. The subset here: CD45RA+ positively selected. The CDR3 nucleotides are TGCAGCGTTGTGAAGGAGGCGGCAGGGGGCTTCCCCTACGAGCAGTACTTC. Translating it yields CSVVKEAAGGFPYEQYF.